What follows are 7 T cell receptor beta chains derived from one specimen sequenced in a study of T cell repertoires in aging, cancer and after chemotherapy. Amplification of TCR beta used genomic DNA extracted from peripheral blood. Multiplex touch-down PCR with TRB-A/B primers amplified rearranged V-D-J TRB sequences. MiXCR, applied by TCRdb to the multiplex PCR reads, yields one record per CDR3 protein. The top ten clones hold 9% to 15% of a sample with 7,000 to 10,000 distinct CDR3 sequences, over 40% of them seen once. The sample consisted of blood. The receptors were gathered from a human donor with a solid tumor.

The chain carries TRBV19 and TRBJ2-1; a weak D match, TRBD2 (6 bases). Germline CDR1 and CDR2: LNHDA and SQIVND (reference sequence). V was clipped by 5 bases and J by 0 bases, with 11 bases between them. The CDR3 extends over 15 amino acids. CDR3 DNA: TGTGCCAGTAGTGTCTCGGGAGACTCCTACAATGAGCAGTTCTTC. It translates to CASSVSGDSYNEQFF.

This clonotype was observed a handful of times. The chain is built from TRBV10-3 and TRBJ2-5; a possible D gene is TRBD1 (6 bases). The germline V gene encodes CDR1 ENHRY and CDR2 SYGVKD. V lost 6 bases, J lost 1 base, and 12 bases lay in between. The CDR3 covers 14 residues. The CDR3 nucleotides read TGTGCCATCAGCGTGGACAGTGTCCAAGAGACCCAGTACTTC. This translates into CAISVDSVQETQYF.

This rearrangement joins TRBV11-3 to TRBJ2-1; TRBD1 matches at 10 bases. Trimming removed 1 base from V and 4 bases from J; junction bases left unmatched: 1. This CDR3 contains 15 residues. Germline V lookup: CDR1 SGHNT, CDR2 YENEEA. The CDR3 reads CASSLGTGGYNEQFF. For the CDR3, the DNA is TGTGCCAGCAGCTTAGGGACAGGGGGTTACAATGAGCAGTTCTTC.

This clonotype was seen more than once but under ten times. This chain uses TRBV6-5 with TRBJ1-6; D gene ambiguous. The CDR3 sequence is 14 residues long. The V end was cut by 6 bases, the J end by 8 bases, with 14 bases between. The germline CDR1 and CDR2 sequences are MNHEY and SVGAGI. In nucleotides, the CDR3 is TGTGCCAGCAGCCTCCGTGGCACGGATTCACCCCTCCACTTT. Translating gives CASSLRGTDSPLHF.

This chain joins TRBV5-4 and TRBJ1-4, with TRBD1 matching 12 bases. The germline V gene encodes CDR1 SGHNT and CDR2 YYREEE (reference sequence). This CDR3 comprises 15 residues. V lost 4 bases and J lost 7; bases outside the gene matches: 5. CDR3 region: CASSTPGQGAEKLFF. The CDR3 region has the DNA TGTGCCAGCAGCACACCGGGACAGGGGGCTGAAAAACTGTTTTTT.

This chain links TRBV6-1 with TRBJ1-6, with D possibly being TRBD1 (6 bases). This CDR3 has 15 amino acids. From germline, CDR1 is MNHNS and CDR2 SASEGT. Deletions cut 0 bases from V and 9 bases from J, with 12 bases between. The CDR3 DNA sequence: TGTGCCAGCAGTGAAGCGCGGGGGGGCTCTTCACCCCTCCACTTT. Translation: CASSEARGGSSPLHF.

This clonotype came up a few times. The V and J genes are TRBV19 and TRBJ1-1; TRBD1 aligns across 7 bases. CDR3 length: 13 amino acids. V was pared by 7 bases and J by 5 bases, with 7 bases of the junction left unmatched. Per germline, CDR1 LNHDA and CDR2 SQIVND (reference sequence). This CDR3 reads CASTIGGQTEAFF. The CDR3 nucleotides are TGTGCCAGTACCATCGGGGGACAGACTGAAGCTTTCTTT.